These 32 T cell receptor beta chains came from one sample sequenced in a study of beta chain features in type 1 diabetes. Every isolated RNA sample was fully reverse transcribed, so sequencing captured expressed TCRB transcripts. The repertoire was sequenced with immunoSEQ multiplex PCR; TCRdb's copy has only in-frame clones and lacks some. The table lists 450,000 or so clones, about an eighth of them singletons. Sequenced material: naive CD4+ T cells from blood. These TCRs come from a woman under 30 in good health.

The chain uses TRBV6-5 and TRBJ2-3; weak D call: TRBD2 (6 bases). Germline V gene lookup returns CDR1 MNHEY and CDR2 SVGAGI. V was clipped by 2 bases and J by 3 bases, with 9 bases between them. The CDR3 has 14 amino acids. The CDR3 bases are TGTGCCAGCAGTTACGCGGGGTGGACAGATACGCAGTATTTT. It yields the protein CASSYAGWTDTQYF.

CDR3 DNA sequence: TGTGCCAGCTCATCGGACAGGGTCAATGAGCAGTTCTTC. Translating it yields CASSSDRVNEQFF. The rearrangement links TRBV18 to TRBJ2-1; 8 bases align to TRBD1. The V gene's germline CDR1 is KGHSH and CDR2 LQKENI. This CDR3 region has 13 residues. Unmatched junction bases numbered 3, after V lost 5 bases and J lost 6 bases.

The chain joins TRBV6-1 to TRBJ2-7; D is uncertain. Per germline, CDR1 MNHNS and CDR2 SASEGT. The CDR3 extends over 13 amino acids. Trimming left V 8 bases short and J 0 bases short, with 11 bases between. CDR3 sequence (DNA): TGTGCCAGCGGATTCACTGGCTCCTACGAGCAGTACGTC. This translates into CASGFTGSYEQYV.

This clone was detected a few times. The chain joins TRBV7-3 to TRBJ2-1; 7 positions match TRBD1. Germline CDR1 SGHTA, CDR2 FQGTGA. The CDR3 runs to 12 residues. V was pared by 5 bases and J by 10 bases, with 5 bases of the junction left unmatched. The CDR3 DNA is TGTGCCAGCAGCGCGGACAGGTCGGAGCAGTTCTTC. It translates to CASSADRSEQFF.

This chain connects TRBV6-6 to TRBJ2-1; perhaps TRBD1 as D (6 bases). Germline values: CDR1 MNHNY, CDR2 SVGAGI (reference sequence). Trimming took off 2 bases at V and 14 bases at J, with 13 bases between the two ends. This CDR3 comprises 12 residues. This chain's CDR3 is CASSYGEGHEFF. CDR3 DNA: TGTGCCAGCAGTTACGGTGAGGGACACGAGTTCTTC.

The chain employs TRBV19 and TRBJ2-6, with D possibly TRBD2 on 5 matching bases. There are 18 residues in the CDR3. Germline CDR1 LNHDA, CDR2 SQIVND (reference sequence). V lost 1 base, J lost 4 bases, and 17 bases lay in between. The CDR3 spells CASSIVPGTRSGANVLTF. CDR3 DNA sequence: TGTGCCAGTAGTATAGTGCCGGGAACTCGGTCCGGGGCCAACGTCCTGACTTTC.

This clone was found a few times. The rearrangement uses TRBV7-3 and TRBJ2-5, with 11 bases lining up with TRBD2. This CDR3 is built from 15 residues. Germline CDR1 is SGHTA and CDR2 is FQGTGA. J gave up 0 bases and V 3 bases, and 0 bases lay outside the gene matches. This CDR3 reads CASSLTSGDQETQYF. DNA for the CDR3: TGTGCCAGCAGCTTGACTAGCGGGGACCAAGAGACCCAGTACTTC.

This clone was seen a handful of times. J is TRBJ2-3 and V is TRBV7-2, with TRBD2 as a possible D gene (6 bases). This CDR3 comprises 13 residues. Germline loops: CDR1 SGHTA, CDR2 FQGNSA. The V and J ends lost 7 bases and 4 bases respectively, with 12 bases between them. In DNA, the CDR3 is TGTGCCAGCACGAACCGCGGGGCAGATACGCAGTATTTT. Translating it yields CASTNRGADTQYF.

CDR3: CASSPRDRDTDTQYF. CDR3 DNA: TGTGCCAGCAGCCCCCGGGACAGGGACACAGATACGCAGTATTTT. The rearrangement links TRBV11-1 to TRBJ2-3, with 9 nucleotides matching TRBD1. Germline assignment: CDR1 SGHAT and CDR2 FQDESV (reference sequence). The CDR3 consists of 15 residues. V lost 5 bases and J lost 2; bases outside the gene matches: 5.

The CDR3 loop reads CSVGWGINEQYF. CDR3 coding DNA: TGCAGCGTTGGGTGGGGGATCAACGAGCAGTACTTC. V gene TRBV29-1 combines with J gene TRBJ2-7; the D call may be TRBD1 or TRBD2 (5 bases each). V was pared by 4 bases and J by 5 bases, with 12 bases between. Germline loops: CDR1 SQVTM, CDR2 ANQGSEA. The CDR3 totals 12 residues.

This clone has just a few counts. V gene TRBV29-1 combines with J gene TRBJ2-3; D is unclear. Germline CDR1 and CDR2: SQVTM and ANQGSEA. V was shortened by 1 base and J by 2 bases, with 10 bases between the two germline ends. The CDR3 is 14 amino acids. As DNA, the CDR3 is TGCAGCGTTGAAGGGGGATTTATCACAGATACGCAGTATTTT. Its translation is CSVEGGFITDTQYF.

This clone has more than one count but fewer than ten. V is TRBV5-6 and J is TRBJ2-5; D call uncertain. Germline CDR1 is SGHDT and CDR2 is YYEEEE. This CDR3 comprises 12 residues. V was trimmed by 5 bases and J by 6 bases, leaving 11 bases between them. CDR3 DNA: TGTGCCAGCAGTCTGCCTGCGAAGACCCAGTACTTC. Amino acids: CASSLPAKTQYF.

In its sample, this clone was seen a few times. The junction departs from germline at one end; a sequencing error may be responsible. The J gene is TRBJ1-1, the V gene TRBV30; maybe TRBD1 (5 bases). Germline loops: CDR1 GTSNPN, CDR2 SVGIG (reference sequence). The CDR3 is 11 residues long. The CDR3 DNA sequence: TGTGCCTGGAGTGTTAGTCTGACAGATCACTTT. Protein: CAWSVSLTDHF.

This clone was found a few times. The chain carries TRBV28 and TRBJ1-4; no reliable D call. Trimming pared 8 bases from V and 6 bases from J, leaving 16 bases between. This CDR3 is 14 amino acids long. The germline gives CDR1 MDHEN, CDR2 SYDVKM. The CDR3 spells CASRSGGMDEKLFF. DNA for the CDR3: TGTGCCAGCCGGAGCGGAGGAATGGATGAAAAACTGTTTTTT. Combining the CDR3 with reference TRBV28 and TRBJ1-4 gives the whole variable domain DVKVTQSSRYLVKRTGEKVFLECVQDMDHENMFWYRQDPGLGLRLIYFSYDVKMKEKGDIPEGYSVSREKKERFSLILESASTNQTSMYLCASRSGGMDEKLFFGSGTQLSVL.

CDR3 sequence reads: CASSVDGVSGNTIYF. The CDR3 coding sequence is TGTGCCAGCAGCGTGGACGGAGTCTCTGGAAACACCATATATTTT. The rearrangement uses TRBV9 and TRBJ1-3; D unresolved. In germline, CDR1 is SGDLS, CDR2 YYNGEE. This CDR3 is built from 15 residues. Trimming took off 2 bases at V and 0 bases at J, with 9 bases between the two ends. The complete variable domain, with remaining parts taken from reference TRBV9 and TRBJ1-3, reads DSGVTQTPKHLITATGQRVTLRCSPRSGDLSVYWYQQSLDQGLQFLIQYYNGEERAKGNILERFSAQQFPDLHSELNLSSLELGDSALYFCASSVDGVSGNTIYFGEGSWLTVV.

This clone was seen only a few times. This chain uses TRBV7-8 with TRBJ2-1, with D maybe TRBD1 (5 bases). Germline values: CDR1 SGHVS, CDR2 FQNEAQ. V was trimmed by 5 bases and J by 4 bases, leaving 15 bases between them. The CDR3 length is 15 residues. The CDR3 coding sequence is TGTGCCAGCAGCCCCCCAAGGGGCTGGTACAATGAGCAGTTCTTC. Translated, it gives CASSPPRGWYNEQFF.

This clone was counted a few times. This rearrangement joins TRBV2 to TRBJ2-5, with TRBD1 matching over 7 bases. In germline, CDR1 is SNHLY, CDR2 FYNNEI. The CDR3 is 13 residues long. V gave up 11 bases and J gave up 3 bases; unmatched junction bases: 9. CDR3 sequence: CARAIGQEETQYF. As DNA, the CDR3 is TGTGCCCGAGCCATTGGACAGGAAGAGACCCAGTACTTC.

This clone was detected only a few times. This rearrangement joins TRBV9 to TRBJ2-2; no firm D call. This CDR3 has 14 residues. V was shortened by 1 base and J by 6 bases, with 10 bases between the two germline ends. Germline V gene sequence: CDR1 SGDLS, CDR2 YYNGEE. In nucleotides, the CDR3 is TGTGCCAGCAGCGTAAGGCTAGACGCCGGGGAGCTGTTTTTT. Encoded protein: CASSVRLDAGELFF.

This clone was picked up a small number of times. The rearrangement joins TRBV18 to TRBJ2-7, with a possible D match to TRBD2 (7 bases). V was clipped by 1 base and J by 3 bases, with 10 bases between them. The CDR3 loop spans 14 amino acids. Germline-derived CDR1 and CDR2 are KGHSH and LQKENI. The chain's CDR3 is CASSPLGGGYEQYF. In DNA, the CDR3 is TGTGCCAGCTCACCACTGGGAGGGGGCTACGAGCAGTACTTC.

The chain couples TRBV7-9 to TRBJ2-7; D gene uncertain. CDR3 size: 13 residues. Germline V gene data show CDR1 as SEHNR and CDR2 as FQNEAQ (reference sequence). Trimming took off 3 bases at V and 2 bases at J, with 8 bases between the two ends. In nucleotides, the CDR3 is TGTGCCAGCAGCTTGGTAGGGCCCTACGAGCAGTACGTC. Translation: CASSLVGPYEQYV.

The chain couples TRBV9 to TRBJ1-3, with 7 bases identical to TRBD1. Trimming at V came to 4 bases and at J to 4 bases, leaving 11 bases not matched to a gene. Germline V gene sequence: CDR1 SGDLS, CDR2 YYNGEE. The CDR3 is 16 residues long. CDR3 in DNA: TGTGCCAGCAGCCCCGCGACAGGGAGCAGAGGAAACACCATATATTTT. Its translation is CASSPATGSRGNTIYF.

This clone appeared many times. The rearrangement uses TRBV7-9 and TRBJ2-1; the match to TRBD2 covers 8 bases. The CDR3 is 16 residues long. V was pared by 8 bases and J by 5 bases, with 14 bases of the junction left unmatched. Germline CDR1 and CDR2: SEHNR and FQNEAQ (reference sequence). CDR3 protein: CASARESGRRDNEQFF. The CDR3 region has the DNA TGTGCCAGCGCTCGCGAGAGCGGGAGAAGGGACAATGAGCAGTTCTTC.

This clone was seen repeatedly, ten times or more. The chain employs TRBV29-1 and TRBJ1-2, with 9 bases lining up with TRBD1. V shed 5 bases, J shed 6 bases, and the junction held 4 bases outside the gene matches. The CDR3 is 12 amino acids. In germline, CDR1 is SQVTM, CDR2 ANQGSEA. CDR3 coding DNA: TGCAGCGTTTACCGGGACAGGGATGGCTACACCTTC. This codes for CSVYRDRDGYTF.

The chain combines TRBV4-1 with TRBJ2-4, with D perhaps TRBD2 (5 bases). Trimming pared 0 bases from V and 0 bases from J, leaving 6 bases between. Germline CDR1 and CDR2: MGHRA and YSYEKL. This CDR3 is built from 15 residues. The CDR3 DNA sequence: TGCGCCAGCAGCCAAGAAGGACTAGCCAAAAACATTCAGTACTTC. As protein: CASSQEGLAKNIQYF.

To note about this clone: An end of the junction does not agree with germline; a read error may underlie this. This sequence joins TRBV29-1 and TRBJ2-5; D possibly corresponds to TRBD2 (6 bases). CDR1 is SQVTM and CDR2 is ANQGSEA in the germline V gene. The CDR3 runs 13 residues. CDR3 bases: TGCAGCGCTGAACGGCGGGGCGAAGAGACCCAGTACTTC. Its protein is CSAERRGEETQYF.

In this sample, this clone turned up a few times. This chain links TRBV5-1 with TRBJ2-1, with TRBD1 matching over 10 bases. The CDR3 runs 16 residues. The germline gives CDR1 SGHRS, CDR2 YFSETQ. V was pared by 4 bases and J by 7 bases, with 11 bases of the junction left unmatched. The CDR3 loop is CASSPPRGQGVNEQFF. For the CDR3, the DNA is TGCGCCAGCAGCCCGCCTAGAGGACAGGGGGTTAATGAGCAGTTCTTC.

This chain connects TRBV10-3 to TRBJ2-3; D may be TRBD1 or TRBD2 (5 bases each). The CDR3 runs 15 residues. The germline V gene has CDR1 ENHRY and CDR2 SYGVKD. Trimming cost V 2 bases and J 0 bases, with 9 bases left between them. CDR3 DNA sequence: TGTGCCATCAGTGAGGGGACGGTTAGCACAGATACGCAGTATTTT. The encoded protein is CAISEGTVSTDTQYF.

This clone was observed a handful of times. The chain combines TRBV21-1 with TRBJ2-7; TRBD1 is the table's D call, not checked against the DNA. TRBV21-1 is classified as a pseudogene. The CDR3 extends over 15 amino acids. The CDR3 sequence: CASSNTGDFSYEQYF. For the CDR3, the DNA is TGTGCCAGCAGCAATACAGGGGACTTCTCCTACGAGCAGTACTTC.

This rearrangement joins TRBV6-6 to TRBJ2-5; 8 bases fit TRBD2. CDR1 and CDR2 from the germline V gene are MNHNY and SVGAGI (reference sequence). This CDR3 region has 13 residues. V trimming: 5 bases; J trimming: 5 bases; junction bases outside the gene matches: 4. The CDR3 protein is CASSPAGVETQYF. CDR3 nucleotides: TGTGCCAGCAGTCCAGCGGGAGTGGAGACCCAGTACTTC.

This clone was picked up a small number of times. The chain combines TRBV20-1 with TRBJ1-1, with D unclear. Trimming removed 4 bases at V and 8 bases at J, with 8 bases between. The CDR3 length is 10 residues. Germline V gene lookup returns CDR1 DFQATT and CDR2 SNEGSKA (reference sequence). DNA for the CDR3: TGCAGTGCTACGGGAGCGGAAGCTTTCTTT. Translating it yields CSATGAEAFF.

This clone was observed a few times. The CDR3 loop is CASSPKAGYNEQFF. DNA for the CDR3: TGTGCCAGCAGCCCGAAAGCAGGGTACAATGAGCAGTTCTTC. The chain recombines TRBV7-9 with TRBJ2-1; tentatively, D is TRBD1 (5 bases). The CDR3 totals 14 residues. With 5 bases removed from V and 4 bases from J, the gap between germline ends came to 12 bases. Germline CDR1 and CDR2: SEHNR and FQNEAQ (reference sequence).

Only a few counts were recorded for this clone. The chain is built from TRBV5-1 and TRBJ1-2, with TRBD1 identical over 10 bases. V lost 4 bases, J lost 8 bases, and 14 bases stayed unmatched. The CDR3 spans 16 residues. CDR1 is SGHRS, CDR2 YFSETQ, per germline. The CDR3 DNA is TGCGCCAGCAGCCCGTCGGCGGACAGGGGGTTCTACGGCTACACCTTC. Encoded protein: CASSPSADRGFYGYTF.